One sample yielded the 29 T cell receptor beta chains listed below, sequenced in a study of shared clonotypes between healthy human individuals. TCRdb's table, derived via immunoSEQ multiplex PCR, lists solely in-frame clones and lacks some. Among 700,000 to 950,000 clones, around 96% were seen once, and the ten largest hold about 0.25%. It was CD45RO-negative cells, positively selected for CCR7, that made up naive CD8 cells, with terminally differentiated effector memory CD45RA+ cells excluded. Specimen: naive CD8+ T cells sorted from blood. These TCRs come from a man aged 25 to 40 in good health.

The rearrangement links TRBV10-3 to TRBJ1-1; 8 bases are a match to TRBD1. V dropped 10 bases and J dropped 5; count of bases not matched to a gene: 9. The germline V gene has CDR1 ENHRY and CDR2 SYGVKD. CDR3 length: 13 residues. The CDR3 sequence is CATSLDRATEAFF. CDR3 DNA: TGTGCCACCTCGCTGGACAGGGCAACTGAAGCTTTCTTT.

The V call is TRBV7-9, the J call TRBJ1-4, with 10 bases identical to TRBD1. Germline V lookup: CDR1 SEHNR, CDR2 FQNEAQ (reference sequence). This CDR3 region has 14 residues. V trimming: 3 bases; J trimming: 7 bases; junction bases outside the gene matches: 2. CDR3: CASSLGTGVEKLFF. CDR3 coding DNA: TGTGCCAGCAGCTTGGGGACAGGGGTTGAAAAACTGTTTTTT.

The chain uses TRBV15 and TRBJ2-1, with D tentatively TRBD1 or TRBD2 (5 bases each). CDR3 length: 15 amino acids. V lost 5 bases to trimming and J lost 2 bases, with 13 bases between them. The germline gives CDR1 LNHNV, CDR2 YYDKDF (reference sequence). CDR3 sequence (DNA): TGTGCCACCAGCCCAACGGGGCTAGCCTACAATGAGCAGTTCTTC. Its translation is CATSPTGLAYNEQFF.

The V call is TRBV28, the J call TRBJ2-3; the match to TRBD2 covers 11 bases. Germline V gives CDR1 MDHEN, CDR2 SYDVKM. V lost 6 bases and J lost 8; bases outside the gene matches: 13. There are 16 residues in the CDR3. The CDR3 sequence: CASSPRWLAGGGTQYF. The CDR3 nucleotides are TGTGCCAGCAGCCCAAGATGGCTAGCGGGAGGTGGTACGCAGTATTTT. The entire variable domain, with the rest obtained from reference TRBV28 and TRBJ2-3, is as follows: DVKVTQSSRYLVKRTGEKVFLECVQDMDHENMFWYRQDPGLGLRLIYFSYDVKMKEKGDIPEGYSVSREKKERFSLILESASTNQTSMYLCASSPRWLAGGGTQYFGPGTRLTVL.

This chain joins TRBV5-1 and TRBJ2-7, with 12 bases aligning to TRBD1. With 6 bases clipped from V and 6 bases from J, the junction kept 10 bases outside the gene matches. Germline CDR1 SGHRS, CDR2 YFSETQ. The CDR3 has 15 amino acids. The CDR3 region is CASTQTGTGGLEQYF. The CDR3 DNA follows: TGCGCCAGCACCCAGACCGGGACAGGGGGCCTCGAGCAGTACTTC.

J is TRBJ2-1 and V is TRBV7-9, with TRBD1 matching over 10 bases. The CDR3 is made up of 15 amino acids. V lost 3 bases, J lost 7 bases, and 6 bases stayed unmatched. Per the germline V gene, CDR1 is SEHNR and CDR2 is FQNEAQ (reference sequence). DNA of the CDR3: TGTGCCAGCAGCTTCCCGGACAGGGGGGGGAATGAGCAGTTCTTC. Amino acids: CASSFPDRGGNEQFF. The full variable domain, with the rest looked up from reference TRBV7-9 and TRBJ2-1, is DTGVSQNPRHKITKRGQNVTFRCDPISEHNRLYWYRQTLGQGPEFLTYFQNEAQLEKSRLLSDRFSAERPKGSFSTLEIQRTEQGDSAMYLCASSFPDRGGNEQFFGPGTRLTVL.

CDR3 sequence (DNA): TGTGCCAGCAGTTCGATTGGGGCCAACCATGAGCAGTTCTTC. Translating gives CASSSIGANHEQFF. This sequence joins TRBV11-2 and TRBJ2-1; tentatively, D is TRBD1 (5 bases). V was cut by 6 bases and J by 8 bases, with 17 bases left in between. The CDR3 runs to 14 residues. CDR1 is SGHAT, CDR2 FQNNGV, per germline.

This clone has just one count. This specimen includes other DNA sequences encoding the same CDR3. This chain joins TRBV5-4 and TRBJ2-7; D is ambiguous. The ends were cut back, 4 bases at V and 4 bases at J, with 15 bases in the middle. The CDR3 length is 14 residues. The V gene's germline CDR1 is SGHNT and CDR2 YYREEE (reference sequence). Here the CDR3 reads CASSPGPSSYEQYF. Here the CDR3 DNA reads TGTGCCAGCAGCCCCGGGCCCTCCTCATACGAGCAGTACTTC.

The chain links TRBV11-3 to TRBJ2-7; the match to TRBD2 covers 8 bases. This CDR3 comprises 14 residues. The junction had 3 bases not matched to a gene; V was cut back by 2 bases and J by 3 bases. CDR1 is SGHNT and CDR2 is YENEEA in the germline V gene. The CDR3 sequence: CASSLRAGDYEQYF. In nucleotides, the CDR3 is TGTGCCAGCAGCTTACGAGCGGGAGACTACGAGCAGTACTTC.

The count of this clone is one. This rearrangement joins TRBV7-9 to TRBJ1-1; D remains unclear. The ends were cut back, 3 bases at V and 6 bases at J, with 17 bases in the middle. This CDR3 contains 15 residues. CDR1 is SEHNR, CDR2 FQNEAQ, per germline (reference sequence). CDR3 DNA: TGTGCCAGCAGCTTGGCAGAGAAAAGGTTGGCTGAAGCTTTCTTT. It translates to CASSLAEKRLAEAFF.

This clone was detected only once. The gene calls are TRBV6-6 and TRBJ1-2; the match to TRBD1 covers 8 bases. In germline, CDR1 is MNHNY, CDR2 SVGAGI (reference sequence). V shed 4 bases and J 6 bases; nucleotides not matched to a gene: 10. The CDR3 extends over 15 amino acids. The CDR3 nucleotides read TGTGCCAGCAGTTTTGGGGAACAGGGGGAGCATGGCTACACCTTC. This translates into CASSFGEQGEHGYTF.

This rearrangement joins TRBV28 to TRBJ2-3; the D gene is possibly TRBD2 (6 bases). This CDR3 comprises 15 residues. V lost 5 bases and J lost 3, with 15 bases in between. Germline CDR1 and CDR2: MDHEN and SYDVKM. The CDR3, as DNA: TGTGCCAGCAGTCCCGTCCCGGGAGTGACAGATACGCAGTATTTT. Its translation is CASSPVPGVTDTQYF.

V is TRBV14 and J is TRBJ2-7; a possible D gene is TRBD2 (5 bases). Germline V CDR1 and CDR2: SGHDN, FVKESK. This CDR3 comprises 15 residues. The V and J ends lost 0 bases and 0 bases respectively, with 9 bases between them. CDR3 sequence (DNA): TGTGCCAGCAGCCAAGAATCCGGGAACTCCTACGAGCAGTACTTC. Amino acid sequence: CASSQESGNSYEQYF. The entire variable domain, with the rest obtained from reference TRBV14 and TRBJ2-7, is as follows: EAGVTQFPSHSVIEKGQTVTLRCDPISGHDNLYWYRRVMGKEIKFLLHFVKESKQDESGMPNNRFLAERTGGTYSTLKVQPAELEDSGVYFCASSQESGNSYEQYFGPGTRLTVT.

The genes are TRBV27 and TRBJ1-1; 10 nucleotides align to TRBD1. Trimming cost V 9 bases and J 2 bases; bases outside gene matches: 6. The germline V gene has CDR1 MNHEY and CDR2 SMNVEV (reference sequence). There are 14 residues in the CDR3. The CDR3 protein is CASKTGGGNTEAFF. Here the CDR3 DNA reads TGTGCCAGTAAGACAGGGGGCGGAAACACTGAAGCTTTCTTT.

The rearrangement joins TRBV2 to TRBJ2-3, with 14 bases that match TRBD2. J lost 4 bases, V lost 2 bases, and 11 bases had no gene match. This CDR3 has 19 residues. CDR1 and CDR2 from the germline V gene are SNHLY and FYNNEI. CDR3 protein: CASSESLIGTSGRPDTQYF. For the CDR3, the DNA is TGTGCCAGCAGTGAATCACTCATCGGGACTAGCGGGAGACCAGATACGCAGTATTTT. Supplemented by reference TRBV2 and TRBJ2-3, the full variable domain reads EPEVTQTPSHQVTQMGQEVILRCVPISNHLYFYWYRQILGQKVEFLVSFYNNEISEKSEIFDDQFSVERPDGSNFTLKIRSTKLEDSAMYFCASSESLIGTSGRPDTQYFGPGTRLTVL.

As DNA, the CDR3 is TGTGCCAGCAGCTTAGATGGACTAGCGGGACGGGATGAGCAGTTCTTC. Protein: CASSLDGLAGRDEQFF. V gene TRBV11-2 combines with J gene TRBJ2-1, with 12 bases lining up with TRBD2. CDR3 length: 16 amino acids. J lost 8 bases, V lost 0 bases, and 5 bases had no gene match. Per the germline V gene, CDR1 is SGHAT and CDR2 is FQNNGV.

This rearrangement joins TRBV7-9 to TRBJ2-5; no clear D gene. The V gene lost 1 base and the J gene lost 5 bases, with 14 bases spanning the gap. Germline V gives CDR1 SEHNR, CDR2 FQNEAQ (reference sequence). CDR3 length: 15 amino acids. CDR3 sequence reads: CASSLVVRGRETQYF. Written as DNA, the CDR3 is TGTGCCAGCAGCTTAGTGGTTAGAGGTCGGGAGACCCAGTACTTC.

The V call is TRBV27, the J call TRBJ2-7; D is unclear. V lost 2 bases and J lost 5, with 10 bases in between. The V gene's germline CDR1 is MNHEY and CDR2 SMNVEV (reference sequence). This CDR3 contains 13 residues. The CDR3 reads CASSLVSGDEQYF. The CDR3 nucleotides read TGTGCCAGCAGTTTAGTCTCTGGGGACGAGCAGTACTTC.

This chain connects TRBV4-3 to TRBJ2-5, with TRBD1 matching 8 bases. CDR3 length equals 15 residues. The J segment lost 4 bases and the V segment lost 0 bases, leaving 4 bases of the junction unmatched. CDR1 is LGHNA, CDR2 YSLEER, per germline. The chain's CDR3 is CASSQDSDRGETQYF. In nucleotides, the CDR3 is TGCGCCAGCAGCCAAGACTCCGACAGGGGAGAGACCCAGTACTTC.

The rearrangement joins TRBV7-9 to TRBJ2-1; 8 bases are shared with TRBD2. Germline trimming cut 3 bases from V and 4 bases from J; bases unmatched to any gene: 5. The germline gives CDR1 SEHNR, CDR2 FQNEAQ (reference sequence). The CDR3 is 15 residues long. The DNA for the CDR3 is TGTGCCAGCAGCTTGCCGGGACTAGAATACAATGAGCAGTTCTTC. It is translated as CASSLPGLEYNEQFF.

CDR3 in amino acids: CASSFQGSSYEQYF. The CDR3 DNA follows: TGTGCCAGCAGTTTCCAAGGTTCATCCTACGAGCAGTACTTC. The chain joins TRBV28 to TRBJ2-7; D unclear. V was pared by 3 bases and J by 1 base, with 10 bases between. Germline CDR1 and CDR2: MDHEN and SYDVKM. This CDR3 has 14 residues. The variable domain in full, with the rest retrieved from reference TRBV28 and TRBJ2-7, is DVKVTQSSRYLVKRTGEKVFLECVQDMDHENMFWYRQDPGLGLRLIYFSYDVKMKEKGDIPEGYSVSREKKERFSLILESASTNQTSMYLCASSFQGSSYEQYFGPGTRLTVT.

V is TRBV11-2 and J is TRBJ2-5; a possible D gene is TRBD2 (6 bases). Germline assignment: CDR1 SGHAT and CDR2 FQNNGV. The CDR3 has 15 residues. V gave up 4 bases and J gave up 5 bases, with 17 bases separating them. The CDR3 DNA sequence: TGTGCCAGCAGCTCGGGAGTCAGTATTATGGAGACCCAGTACTTC. It yields the protein CASSSGVSIMETQYF.

The V call is TRBV4-3, the J call TRBJ2-1; TRBD2 matches at 11 bases. The CDR3 spans 15 residues. The germline V gene encodes CDR1 LGHNA and CDR2 YSLEER. V lost 3 bases and J lost 8; bases outside the gene matches: 6. The CDR3 protein is CASSQASGRIDEQFF. DNA for the CDR3: TGCGCCAGCAGCCAGGCTAGCGGGAGGATCGATGAGCAGTTCTTC.

Only one count was recorded for this clone. The genes are TRBV9 and TRBJ2-7, with D maybe TRBD1 (6 bases). This CDR3 comprises 15 residues. Trimming left V 0 bases short and J 2 bases short, with 12 bases between. Germline V lookup: CDR1 SGDLS, CDR2 YYNGEE. CDR3: CASSVAQGIPYEQYF. The DNA for the CDR3 is TGTGCCAGCAGCGTAGCTCAGGGGATCCCCTACGAGCAGTACTTC.

The chain uses TRBV27 and TRBJ2-2; 9 bases map to TRBD1. This CDR3 has 17 amino acids. J was trimmed by 0 bases and V by 5 bases; bases with no gene match: 7. Per germline, CDR1 MNHEY and CDR2 SMNVEV (reference sequence). CDR3 in amino acids: CASSEDRDRANTGELFF. The CDR3 DNA reads TGTGCCAGCAGTGAAGACCGGGACAGGGCGAACACCGGGGAGCTGTTTTTT.

The genes are TRBV6-5 and TRBJ2-7, with D possibly being TRBD1 (6 bases). The germline V gene has CDR1 MNHEY and CDR2 SVGAGI. This CDR3 has 13 residues. Trimming removed 5 bases at V and 3 bases at J, with 11 bases between. The CDR3 spells CASSPTGIYEQYF. The CDR3 coding sequence is TGTGCCAGCAGTCCCACAGGGATCTACGAGCAGTACTTC.

The rearrangement uses TRBV19 and TRBJ1-5, with unresolved D. This CDR3 contains 14 residues. Germline CDR1 reads LNHDA; CDR2 reads SQIVND (reference sequence). V was pared by 3 bases and J by 5 bases, with 11 bases between. CDR3 DNA: TGTGCCAGTAGTATTGGGCAGGTGGATCAGCCCCAGCATTTT. Protein: CASSIGQVDQPQHF.

V usage is TRBV7-2 and J usage is TRBJ1-3, with D hard to call. The CDR3 is 14 residues long. The V and J ends lost 1 base and 2 bases respectively, with 6 bases between them. CDR1 and CDR2 (germline): SGHTA, FQGNSA. CDR3 in DNA: TGTGCCAGCAGCTTAGTTTCTACTGGAAACACCATATATTTT. It codes for CASSLVSTGNTIYF. The whole variable domain, filled in from reference TRBV7-2 and TRBJ1-3, reads GAGVSQSPSNKVTEKGKDVELRCDPISGHTALYWYRQSLGQGLEFLIYFQGNSAPDKSGLPSDRFSAERTGGSVSTLTIQRTQQEDSAVYLCASSLVSTGNTIYFGEGSWLTVV.

The CDR3 region has the DNA TGTGCCAGCAGCCCGCGGGACCGGAACACTGAAGCTTTCTTT. Its translation: CASSPRDRNTEAFF. V and J are TRBV7-6 and TRBJ1-1, with a possible D match to TRBD1 (5 bases). This CDR3 spans 14 amino acids. Germline V gives CDR1 SGHVS, CDR2 FNYEAQ. V was pared by 5 bases and J by 1 base, with 11 bases between.